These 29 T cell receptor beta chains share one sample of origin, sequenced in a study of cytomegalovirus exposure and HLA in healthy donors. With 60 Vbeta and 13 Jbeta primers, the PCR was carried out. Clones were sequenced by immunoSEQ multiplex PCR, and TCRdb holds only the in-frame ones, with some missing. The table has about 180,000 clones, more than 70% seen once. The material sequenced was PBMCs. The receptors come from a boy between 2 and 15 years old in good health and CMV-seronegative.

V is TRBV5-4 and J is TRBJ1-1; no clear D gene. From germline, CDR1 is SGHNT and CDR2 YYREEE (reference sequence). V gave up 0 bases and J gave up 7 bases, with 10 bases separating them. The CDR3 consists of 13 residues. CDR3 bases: TGTGCCAGCAGCTTGGTTCCGGAGAGTGAAGCTTTCTTT. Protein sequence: CASSLVPESEAFF.

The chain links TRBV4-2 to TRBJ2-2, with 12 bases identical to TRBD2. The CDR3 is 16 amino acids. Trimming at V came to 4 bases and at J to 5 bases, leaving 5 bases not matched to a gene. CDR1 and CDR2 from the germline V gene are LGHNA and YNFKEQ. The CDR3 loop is CASSPLAGGRTGELFF. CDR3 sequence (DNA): TGTGCCAGCAGCCCTCTAGCGGGAGGGAGGACCGGGGAGCTGTTTTTT.

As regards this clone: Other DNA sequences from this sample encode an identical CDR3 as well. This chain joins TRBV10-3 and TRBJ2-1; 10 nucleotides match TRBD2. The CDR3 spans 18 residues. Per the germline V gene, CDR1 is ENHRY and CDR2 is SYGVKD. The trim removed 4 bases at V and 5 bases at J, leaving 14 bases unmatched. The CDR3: CAISGGKTAGGPDNEQFF. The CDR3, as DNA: TGTGCCATCAGTGGGGGCAAAACAGCGGGAGGGCCGGACAATGAGCAGTTCTTC.

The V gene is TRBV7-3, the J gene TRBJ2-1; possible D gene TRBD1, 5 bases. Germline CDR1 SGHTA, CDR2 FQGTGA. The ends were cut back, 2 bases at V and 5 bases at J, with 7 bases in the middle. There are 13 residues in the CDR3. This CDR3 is CASSLSRDNEQFF. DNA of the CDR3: TGTGCCAGCAGCTTATCCAGGGACAATGAGCAGTTCTTC.

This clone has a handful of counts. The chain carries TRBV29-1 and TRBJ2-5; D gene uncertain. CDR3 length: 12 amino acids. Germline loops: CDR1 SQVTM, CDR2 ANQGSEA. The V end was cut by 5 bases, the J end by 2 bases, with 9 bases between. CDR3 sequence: CSVSTLQETQYF. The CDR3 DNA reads TGCAGCGTTTCGACTTTGCAAGAGACCCAGTACTTC.

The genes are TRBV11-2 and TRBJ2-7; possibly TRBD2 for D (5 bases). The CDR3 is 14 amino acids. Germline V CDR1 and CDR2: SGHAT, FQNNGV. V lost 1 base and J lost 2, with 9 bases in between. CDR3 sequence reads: CASSLGVGAYEQYF. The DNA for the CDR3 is TGTGCCAGCAGCTTAGGGGTGGGAGCCTACGAGCAGTACTTC.

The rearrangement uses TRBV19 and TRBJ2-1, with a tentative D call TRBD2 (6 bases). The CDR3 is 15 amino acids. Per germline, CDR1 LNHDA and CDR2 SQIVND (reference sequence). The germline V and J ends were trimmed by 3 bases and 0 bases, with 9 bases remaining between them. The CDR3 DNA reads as TGTGCCAGTAGTATTGGTAGCGGCTCCTACAATGAGCAGTTCTTC. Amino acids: CASSIGSGSYNEQFF.

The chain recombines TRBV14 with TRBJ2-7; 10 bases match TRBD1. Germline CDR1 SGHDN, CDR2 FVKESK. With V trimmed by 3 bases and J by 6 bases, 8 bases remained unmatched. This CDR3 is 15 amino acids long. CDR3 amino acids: CASSHIRDRGIEQYF. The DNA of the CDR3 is TGTGCCAGCAGCCACATCCGGGACAGGGGAATCGAGCAGTACTTC.

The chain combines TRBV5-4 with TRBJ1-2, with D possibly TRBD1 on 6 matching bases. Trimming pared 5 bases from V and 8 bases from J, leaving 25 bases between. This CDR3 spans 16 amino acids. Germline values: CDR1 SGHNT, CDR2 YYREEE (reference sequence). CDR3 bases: TGTGCCAGCAGAGCCCTTCCCCTAATGGGGGCTCGAGGCTACACCTTC. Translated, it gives CASRALPLMGARGYTF.

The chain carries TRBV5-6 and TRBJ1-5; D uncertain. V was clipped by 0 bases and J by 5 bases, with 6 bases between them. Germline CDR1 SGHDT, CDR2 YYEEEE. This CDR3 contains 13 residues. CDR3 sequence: CASSLGRDQPQHF. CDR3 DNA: TGTGCCAGCAGCTTGGGACGGGATCAGCCCCAGCATTTT.

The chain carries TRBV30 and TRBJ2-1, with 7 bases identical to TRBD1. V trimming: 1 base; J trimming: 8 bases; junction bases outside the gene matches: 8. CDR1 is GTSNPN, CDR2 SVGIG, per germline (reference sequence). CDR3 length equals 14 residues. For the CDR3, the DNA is TGTGCCTGGAGTGCACAGGGGATAGTGGATGAGCAGTTCTTC. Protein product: CAWSAQGIVDEQFF.

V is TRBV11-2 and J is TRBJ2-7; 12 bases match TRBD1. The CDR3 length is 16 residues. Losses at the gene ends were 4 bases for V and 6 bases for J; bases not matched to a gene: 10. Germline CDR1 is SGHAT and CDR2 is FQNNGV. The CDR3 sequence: CASSSFRDRGPLEQYF. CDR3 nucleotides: TGTGCCAGCAGCTCTTTCCGGGACAGGGGGCCACTCGAGCAGTACTTC. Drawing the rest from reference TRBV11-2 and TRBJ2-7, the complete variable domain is EAGVAQSPRYKIIEKRQSVAFWCNPISGHATLYWYQQILGQGPKLLIQFQNNGVVDDSQLPKDRFSAERLKGVDSTLKIQPAKLEDSAVYLCASSSFRDRGPLEQYFGPGTRLTVT.

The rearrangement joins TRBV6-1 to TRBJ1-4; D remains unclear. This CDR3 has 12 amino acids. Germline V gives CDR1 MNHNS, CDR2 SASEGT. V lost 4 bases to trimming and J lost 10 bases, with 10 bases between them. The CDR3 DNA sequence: TGTGCCAGCAGTGCCCCACGAGGAAAACTGTTTTTT. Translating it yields CASSAPRGKLFF.

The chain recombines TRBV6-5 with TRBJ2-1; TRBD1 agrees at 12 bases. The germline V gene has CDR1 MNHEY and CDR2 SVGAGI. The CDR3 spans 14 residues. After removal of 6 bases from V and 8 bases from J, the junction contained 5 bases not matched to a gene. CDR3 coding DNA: TGTGCCAGCAGCGGGACAGGGGGCTGGGATGAGCAGTTCTTC. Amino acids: CASSGTGGWDEQFF.

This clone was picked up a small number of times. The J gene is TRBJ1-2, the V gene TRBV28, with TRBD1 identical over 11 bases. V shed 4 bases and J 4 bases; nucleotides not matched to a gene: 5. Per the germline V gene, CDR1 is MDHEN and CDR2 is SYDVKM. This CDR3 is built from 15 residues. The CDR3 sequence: CASSYPGTGGYGYTF. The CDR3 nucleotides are TGTGCCAGCAGTTATCCAGGGACAGGGGGCTATGGCTACACCTTC.

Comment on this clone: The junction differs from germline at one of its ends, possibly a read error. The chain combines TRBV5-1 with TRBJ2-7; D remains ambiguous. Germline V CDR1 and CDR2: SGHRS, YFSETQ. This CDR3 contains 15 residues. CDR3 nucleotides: TGCGCCAGCAGCCCCGGGTTCCCGTTCTCCTACGATCAGTACTTC. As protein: CASSPGFPFSYDQYF. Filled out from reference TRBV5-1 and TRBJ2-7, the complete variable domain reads KAGVTQTPRYLIKTRGQQVTLSCSPISGHRSVSWYQQTPGQGLQFLFEYFSETQRNKGNFPGRFSGRQFSNSRSEMNVSTLELGDSALYLCASSPGFPFSYDQYFGPGTRLTVT.

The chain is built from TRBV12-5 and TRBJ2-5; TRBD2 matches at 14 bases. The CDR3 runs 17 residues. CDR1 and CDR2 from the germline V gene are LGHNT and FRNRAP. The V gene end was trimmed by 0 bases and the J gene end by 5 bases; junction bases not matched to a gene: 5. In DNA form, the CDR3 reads TGTGCTAGTGGTTTGGTATGGGGACTAGCGGGAGTGGAGACCCAGTACTTC. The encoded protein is CASGLVWGLAGVETQYF. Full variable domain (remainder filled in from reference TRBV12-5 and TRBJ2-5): DARVTQTPRHKVTEMGQEVTMRCQPILGHNTVFWYRQTMMQGLELLAYFRNRAPLDDSGMPKDRFSAEMPDATLATLKIQPSEPRDSAVYFCASGLVWGLAGVETQYFGPGTRLLVL.

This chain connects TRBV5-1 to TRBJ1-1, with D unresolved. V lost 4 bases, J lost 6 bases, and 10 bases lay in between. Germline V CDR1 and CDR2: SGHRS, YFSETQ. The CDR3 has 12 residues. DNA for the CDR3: TGCGCCAGCAGCATGGGTAATGCTGAAGCTTTCTTT. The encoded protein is CASSMGNAEAFF.

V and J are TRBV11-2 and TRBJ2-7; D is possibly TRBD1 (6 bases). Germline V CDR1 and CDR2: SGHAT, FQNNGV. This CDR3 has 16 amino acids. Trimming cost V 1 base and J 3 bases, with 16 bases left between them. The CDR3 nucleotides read TGTGCCAGCAGCTTAGCGCTAGCCCAGGGGCTCTACGAGCAGTACTTC. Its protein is CASSLALAQGLYEQYF. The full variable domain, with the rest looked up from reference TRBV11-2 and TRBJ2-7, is EAGVAQSPRYKIIEKRQSVAFWCNPISGHATLYWYQQILGQGPKLLIQFQNNGVVDDSQLPKDRFSAERLKGVDSTLKIQPAKLEDSAVYLCASSLALAQGLYEQYFGPGTRLTVT.

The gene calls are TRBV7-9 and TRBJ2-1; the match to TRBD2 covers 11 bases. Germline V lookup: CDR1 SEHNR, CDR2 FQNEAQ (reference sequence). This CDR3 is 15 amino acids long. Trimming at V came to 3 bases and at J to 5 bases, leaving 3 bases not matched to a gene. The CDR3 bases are TGTGCCAGCAGCTTCGGGACTAGCGGAAACAATGAGCAGTTCTTC. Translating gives CASSFGTSGNNEQFF.

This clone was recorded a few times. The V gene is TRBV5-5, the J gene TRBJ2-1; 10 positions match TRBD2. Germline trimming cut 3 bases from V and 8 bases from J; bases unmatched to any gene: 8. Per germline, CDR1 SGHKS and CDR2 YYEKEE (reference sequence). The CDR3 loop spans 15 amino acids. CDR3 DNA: TGTGCCAGCAGCTCAGCGGGGACTAGCGTGCATGAGCAGTTCTTC. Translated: CASSSAGTSVHEQFF.

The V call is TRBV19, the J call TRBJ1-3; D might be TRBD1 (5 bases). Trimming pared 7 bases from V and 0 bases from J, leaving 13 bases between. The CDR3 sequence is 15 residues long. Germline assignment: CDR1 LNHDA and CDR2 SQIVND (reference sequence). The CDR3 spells CASKPWGLSGNTIYF. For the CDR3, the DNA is TGTGCCAGTAAGCCGTGGGGACTCTCTGGAAACACCATATATTTT. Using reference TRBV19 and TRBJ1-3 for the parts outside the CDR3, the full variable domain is DGGITQSPKYLFRKEGQNVTLSCEQNLNHDAMYWYRQDPGQGLRLIYYSQIVNDFQKGDIAEGYSVSREKKESFPLTVTSAQKNPTAFYLCASKPWGLSGNTIYFGEGSWLTVV.

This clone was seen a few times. DNA of the CDR3: TGTGCCAGCACTAGTTCCCGGCAGGGGTGGGGGTCGAACACTGAAGCTTTCTTT. It translates to CASTSSRQGWGSNTEAFF. The chain couples TRBV2 to TRBJ1-1; TRBD1 might be the D (6 bases). The CDR3 has 18 amino acids. The germline V gene encodes CDR1 SNHLY and CDR2 FYNNEI. The V and J ends lost 7 bases and 1 base respectively, with 25 bases between them.

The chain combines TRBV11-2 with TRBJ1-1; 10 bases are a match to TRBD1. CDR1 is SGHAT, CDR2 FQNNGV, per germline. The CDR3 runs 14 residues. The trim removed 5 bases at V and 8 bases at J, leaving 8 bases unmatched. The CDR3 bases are TGTGCCAGCAGCGCGAATGACAGGGGGCGCGAAGCTTTCTTT. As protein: CASSANDRGREAFF.

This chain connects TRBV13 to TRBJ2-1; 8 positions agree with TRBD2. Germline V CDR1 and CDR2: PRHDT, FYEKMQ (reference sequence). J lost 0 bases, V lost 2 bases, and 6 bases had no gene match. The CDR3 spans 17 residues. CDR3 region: CASSLNTGTSSYNEQFF. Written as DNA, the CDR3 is TGTGCCAGCAGCTTAAATACCGGGACTAGCTCCTACAATGAGCAGTTCTTC.

CDR3 sequence: CASSEGTSGRRNEQFF. The CDR3 region has the DNA TGTGCCAGCAGCGAAGGGACTAGCGGGAGACGCAATGAGCAGTTCTTC. The rearrangement joins TRBV7-9 to TRBJ2-1, with TRBD2 identical over 14 bases. The CDR3 is 16 amino acids. The germline CDR1 and CDR2 sequences are SEHNR and FQNEAQ (reference sequence). V trimming: 5 bases; J trimming: 6 bases; junction bases outside the gene matches: 6.

This chain's CDR3 is CAISATGQGAFANTGELFF. The CDR3 DNA reads TGTGCCATCAGTGCCACCGGACAGGGGGCTTTCGCGAACACCGGGGAGCTGTTTTTT. The chain recombines TRBV10-3 with TRBJ2-2; 11 bases are a match to TRBD1. V trimming: 4 bases; J trimming: 0 bases; junction bases outside the gene matches: 10. The CDR3 contains 19 residues. Looked up from germline, CDR1 is ENHRY and CDR2 is SYGVKD.

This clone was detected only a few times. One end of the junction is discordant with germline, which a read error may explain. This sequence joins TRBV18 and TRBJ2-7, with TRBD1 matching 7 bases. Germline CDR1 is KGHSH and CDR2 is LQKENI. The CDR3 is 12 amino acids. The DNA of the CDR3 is TGTGCCAGCTCACACGAGAACAGGGGATTGAACTTC. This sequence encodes CASSHENRGLNF.

The CDR3 DNA is TGCGCCAGCAGCCAATTTCCGCCGACTAGCGGGATCCCCTACGAGCAGTACTTC. Its translation is CASSQFPPTSGIPYEQYF. V gene TRBV4-1 combines with J gene TRBJ2-5, with 11 positions matching TRBD2. Near its end, the DNA agrees better with TRBJ2-7, so the J call may be wrong. Germline V gene data show CDR1 as MGHRA and CDR2 as YSYEKL. The length of the CDR3 is 18 residues.